These T cell receptor beta chains were read from a single sample in a study of T cells after posttransplantation cyclophosphamide. Sequencing was performed with immunoSEQ multiplex PCR; in TCRdb, only in-frame clones are kept and a portion is missing. Captured here are roughly 16,000 clones, none seen once; the top ten comprise about 0.54%. The source was PBMCs, collected after allogeneic stem cell transplant with posttransplant cyclophosphamide. The receptors shown here come from a female patient between 25 and 45 years old who received an allogeneic stem cell transplant from a related donor, was CMV-positive, and had no GVHD. Some T cells may be the graft donor's. Both conserved end residues are part of each CDR3. D genes are given only for firm matches. Clone sizes are given selectively: once, few, many, or a class where the clone is expanded.

>-|TRBJ1-1|many|TRBV11-2
CASSLDPGLNTEAFF
TGTGCCAGCAGCTTAGATCCCGGGTTGAACACTGAAGCTTTCTTT
>TRBD1|TRBJ2-7|many|TRBV28
CASRTQTGDYEQYF
TGTGCCAGCAGGACACAGACAGGGGACTACGAGCAGTACTTC
>-|TRBJ1-2|many|TRBV6-5
CASSGGVSSGYTF
TGTGCCAGCAGTGGGGGCGTCAGCAGTGGCTACACCTTC
>TRBD1|TRBJ1-1|many|TRBV11-2
CASSEGQRDTEAFF
TGTGCCAGCAGCGAGGGACAGAGGGACACTGAAGCTTTCTTT
>TRBD1|TRBJ1-6|few|TRBV6-5
CASSGTGGRSPLHF
TGTGCCAGCAGTGGGACAGGGGGAAGGTCACCCCTCCACTTT
>TRBD2|TRBJ2-7|many|TRBV15
CATSRGGTSGSSEQYF
TGTGCCACCAGCAGAGGTGGGACTAGCGGGAGTTCCGAGCAGTACTTC
>-|TRBJ2-5|-|TRBV28
CASSPLTREQYF
TGTGCCAGCAGCCCCCTCACCCGAGAGCAGTACTTC
>TRBD1|TRBJ1-4|many|TRBV28
CASTGGASNEKLFF
TGTGCCAGCACAGGGGGCGCATCTAATGAAAAACTGTTTTTT
>-|TRBJ2-6|many|TRBV4-3
CASSQDFANVLTF
TGCGCCAGCAGCCAAGACTTTGCCAACGTCCTGACTTTC
>TRBD2|TRBJ2-1|many|TRBV7-9
CASTLGTSGRNEQFF
TGTGCCAGCACCTTAGGGACTAGCGGGAGAAATGAGCAGTTCTTC
>TRBD1|TRBJ1-4|many|TRBV6-6
CASSYAQGARGEKLFF
TGTGCCAGCAGTTACGCGCAGGGGGCTAGGGGAGAAAAACTGTTTTTT
>-|TRBJ1-1|many|TRBV30
CAWDPGNTEAFF
TGTGCCTGGGACCCGGGGAACACTGAAGCTTTCTTT
>-|TRBJ1-1|many|TRBV6-5
CASSSGVNTEAFF
TGTGCCAGCAGTTCAGGGGTGAACACTGAAGCTTTCTTT
>TRBD2|TRBJ2-1|many|TRBV4-2
CASSPGLAGGRYEQFF
TGTGCCAGCAGCCCCGGACTAGCGGGAGGGCGGTATGAGCAGTTCTTC
>TRBD1|TRBJ2-7|many|TRBV6-6
CASSRQGMVHEQYF
TGTGCCAGCAGTCGACAGGGTATGGTCCACGAGCAGTACTTC
>TRBD2|TRBJ2-7|many|TRBV7-9
CASSFVGGRSSYEQYF
TGTGCCAGCAGCTTTGTAGGCGGGAGGAGCTCCTACGAGCAGTACTTC
>TRBD2|TRBJ2-1|many|TRBV5-1
CASSFLAGGPNEQFF
TGCGCCAGCAGCTTCCTAGCGGGAGGTCCGAATGAGCAGTTCTTC
>-|TRBJ1-4|many|TRBV28
CASSSGLPPEKLFF
TGTGCCAGCAGTTCGGGACTGCCACCCGAAAAACTGTTTTTT
>-|TRBJ1-5|many|TRBV6-5
CASSPGFTGNQPQHF
TGTGCCAGCAGCCCAGGGTTTACAGGTAATCAGCCCCAGCATTTT
>-|TRBJ2-3|many|TRBV5-6
CASSLTTGWGDTQYF
TGTGCCAGCAGCCTCACCACAGGGTGGGGGGATACGCAGTATTTT
>-|TRBJ2-7|many|TRBV7-9
CASSGHRIYEQYF
TGTGCCAGCAGCGGACACAGGATCTACGAGCAGTACTTC
>-|TRBJ1-1|many|TRBV5-1
CASSLAWTDDEAFF
TGCGCCAGCAGCTTGGCCTGGACAGATGATGAAGCTTTCTTT
>TRBD2|TRBJ2-1|many|TRBV7-2
CASSTTSGRIGEQFF
TGTGCCAGCAGCACTACTAGCGGGAGAATCGGCGAGCAGTTCTTC
>-|TRBJ2-7|medium-sized|TRBV5-6
CASSHDLGAVYEQYF
TGTGCCAGCAGCCACGATCTGGGGGCGGTTTACGAGCAGTACTTC
>-|TRBJ2-1|many|TRBV30
CAWRGPRTLLYNEQFF
TGTGCCTGGAGAGGTCCCCGGACTCTTCTGTACAATGAGCAGTTCTTC
>TRBD2|TRBJ2-5|many|TRBV13
CASSLSPSGSPETQYF
TGTGCCAGCAGCTTATCCCCTAGCGGGAGTCCGGAGACCCAGTACTTC
>-|TRBJ2-7|many|TRBV10-3
CAISGDGSYEQYF
TGTGCCATCAGCGGCGACGGGTCCTACGAGCAGTACTTC
>-|TRBJ1-4|many|TRBV28
CASSFLGGDEKLFF
TGTGCCAGCAGTTTTTTAGGGGGGGATGAAAAACTGTTTTTT
>TRBD1|TRBJ2-1|many|TRBV5-5
CASSSLTGRISDEQFF
TGTGCCAGCAGCTCACTGACAGGGCGGATTAGCGATGAGCAGTTCTTC
>TRBD1|TRBJ2-7|many|TRBV29-1
CSVEEGTVNSYEQYF
TGCAGCGTTGAAGAGGGGACAGTCAACTCCTACGAGCAGTACTTC
>-|TRBJ2-7|many|TRBV14
CASSQPPGREQYF
TGTGCCAGCAGCCAACCCCCAGGGCGCGAGCAGTACTTC
>TRBD1|TRBJ2-7|many|TRBV6-1
CASNTGGLYEQYF
TGTGCCAGCAATACAGGGGGCCTCTACGAGCAGTACTTC